This is a list of T cell receptor beta chains from one sample in a study of blood T cell repertoires in COVID-19. The protocol was immunoSEQ multiplex PCR, while the TCRdb copy is restricted to in-frame clones and leaves out a portion. The data hold around 67,000 clones, with 80% to 90% observed a single time. Source material: peripheral blood. The receptor set was obtained from a man between 65 and 79 years old with acute or convalescent COVID-19. Each CDR3 is given with its conserved first and last residue. Each record gives: D gene, J gene, clone size, V gene, CDR3 protein, CDR3 DNA. A D gene is named only where the DNA matches it firmly. The size field is filled for only some rows; it gives once, few, many or a size class.

>TRBD1|TRBJ1-1|-|TRBV24-1
CATSDGTGGAGTEAFF
TGTGCCACCAGTGACGGGACAGGGGGCGCGGGCACTGAAGCTTTCTTT
>-|TRBJ2-1|-|TRBV7-9
CASSHRDADNEQFF
TGTGCCAGCAGCCACAGGGACGCTGACAATGAGCAGTTCTTC
>TRBD2|TRBJ2-5|-|TRBV9
CASSAGLGWWETQYF
TGTGCCAGCAGCGCGGGACTAGGATGGTGGGAGACCCAGTACTTC
>TRBD2|TRBJ2-1|-|TRBV20-1
CSASVPGLASYNEQFF
TGCAGTGCTAGTGTACCGGGACTAGCGTCTTACAATGAGCAGTTCTTC
>-|TRBJ1-4|-|TRBV5-1
CASSLGQEGEKLFF
TGCGCCAGCAGCTTGGGTCAGGAGGGGGAAAAACTGTTTTTT
>TRBD2|TRBJ2-5|-|TRBV20-1
CSGSLQETQYF
TGTAGCGGGAGCCTCCAAGAGACCCAGTACTTC
>TRBD1|TRBJ2-3|once|TRBV7-6
CASSPRPGQSTTDTQYF
TGTGCCAGCAGCCCTCGCCCGGGACAGTCAACCACAGATACGCAGTATTTT
>-|TRBJ2-5|-|TRBV28
CASSSRGFRETQYF
TGTGCCAGCAGTTCCAGGGGTTTTCGGGAGACCCAGTACTTC
>-|TRBJ2-3|-|TRBV5-1
CASTMEGSDTQYF
TGCGCCAGCACCATGGAGGGGTCAGATACGCAGTATTTT
>TRBD1|TRBJ2-7|-|TRBV9
CASSYRDRVSYEQYF
TGTGCCAGCAGCTACCGGGACAGGGTCTCCTACGAGCAGTACTTC
>TRBD2|TRBJ2-5|-|TRBV18
CASSRFAGGRQETQYF
TGTGCCAGCTCACGGTTCGCGGGAGGACGACAAGAGACCCAGTACTTC
>-|TRBJ1-2|once|TRBV16
CASSPREVGYTF
TGTGCCAGCAGCCCTCGCGAGGTGGGCTACACCTTC
>TRBD1|TRBJ2-7|-|TRBV5-1
CASSSQPTGQGLVEQYF
TGCGCCAGCAGCTCCCAGCCTACGGGACAGGGTCTCGTCGAGCAGTACTTC
>TRBD2|TRBJ2-3|-|TRBV2
CASRPGLAGFVMSTDTQYF
TGTGCCAGCAGGCCCGGACTAGCGGGTTTCGTAATGAGCACAGATACGCAGTATTTT
>-|TRBJ2-5|-|TRBV3-1/TRBV3-2
CASSQWGLQETQYF
TGTGCCAGCAGCCAATGGGGCCTCCAAGAGACCCAGTACTTC
>TRBD2|TRBJ2-1|once|TRBV5-1
CASSSTSGVGNEQFF
TGCGCCAGCAGCTCGACTAGCGGGGTCGGCAATGAGCAGTTCTTC
>TRBD1|TRBJ1-5|-|TRBV24-1
CATSDGTVNQPQHF
TGTGCCACCAGTGATGGGACAGTCAATCAGCCCCAGCATTTT
>-|TRBJ2-1|-|TRBV7-2
CASSQLAESPNEQFF
TGTGCCAGCAGCCAACTAGCCGAGTCCCCCAATGAGCAGTTCTTC
>-|TRBJ1-2|once|TRBV30
CAWSVNRLNYGYTF
TGTGCCTGGAGTGTAAACAGGCTAAACTATGGCTACACCTTC
>-|TRBJ2-6|-|TRBV29-1
CSVLHDRSSSGANVLTF
TGCAGCGTCCTACATGACAGGTCGTCGTCTGGGGCCAACGTCCTGACTTTC
>-|TRBJ1-4|-|TRBV30
CAWSYLKLGEKLFF
TGTGCCTGGAGTTACCTTAAGCTCGGGGAAAAACTGTTTTTT
>TRBD2|TRBJ2-7|-|TRBV28
CATGTSGYEQYF
TGTGCCACCGGGACTAGTGGTTACGAGCAGTACTTC
>-|TRBJ2-2|few|TRBV18
CASSPDTAGGELFF
TGTGCCAGCTCACCAGACACTGCCGGCGGGGAGCTGTTTTTT
>TRBD1|TRBJ2-1|-|TRBV6-4
CASSDGQGYNEQFF
TGTGCCAGCAGTGACGGACAGGGGTACAATGAGCAGTTCTTC
>TRBD1|TRBJ1-2|-|TRBV9
CASSFGTGISGYTF
TGTGCCAGCAGCTTCGGGACAGGGATCTCTGGCTACACCTTC
>-|TRBJ1-5|-|TRBV28
CASSLPGDKPQHF
TGTGCCAGCAGTTTACCAGGGGACAAGCCCCAGCATTTT
>-|TRBJ1-5|-|TRBV5-4
CASSLGGRSNQPQHF
TGTGCCAGCAGCTTGGGGGGGAGGAGCAATCAGCCCCAGCATTTT
>TRBD1|TRBJ2-7|-|TRBV27
CASSSSGTGAEQYF
TGTGCCAGCAGTTCTTCCGGGACAGGGGCCGAGCAGTACTTC
>-|TRBJ2-5|-|TRBV19
CASTASSGETQYF
TGTGCCAGTACGGCGAGTAGCGGCGAGACCCAGTACTTC
>-|TRBJ2-2|-|TRBV6-2/TRBV6-3
CASSYGRTSTGELFF
TGTGCCAGCAGTTACGGTCGAACGAGCACCGGGGAGCTGTTTTTT
>-|TRBJ1-4|-|TRBV2
CASTRFGATNEKLFF
TGTGCCAGCACCCGATTCGGGGCAACTAATGAAAAACTGTTTTTT
>TRBD1|TRBJ1-2|-|TRBV3-1/TRBV3-2
CASSLTGGVGYTF
TGTGCCAGCAGCCTCACAGGGGGCGTGGGCTACACCTTC
>-|TRBJ1-4|-|TRBV7-9
CASSLVEGAGRNEKLFF
TGTGCCAGCAGCTTAGTAGAGGGTGCAGGACGAAATGAAAAACTGTTTTTT
>TRBD1|TRBJ1-2|-|TRBV6-6
CASRNGQGAGYGYTF
TGTGCCAGCAGAAACGGACAGGGGGCAGGATATGGCTACACCTTC
>-|TRBJ2-2|once|TRBV3-1/TRBV3-2
CASSQGRGRTGELFF
TGTGCCAGCAGCCAAGGACGGGGGAGAACCGGGGAGCTGTTTTTT
>-|TRBJ2-7|-|TRBV2
CASSEGWARASYEQYF
TGTGCCAGCAGTGAAGGCTGGGCCAGGGCATCCTACGAGCAGTACTTC
>-|TRBJ2-3|-|TRBV10-3
CAISNPTVGTDTQYF
TGTGCCATCAGCAACCCGACAGTGGGGACAGATACGCAGTATTTT